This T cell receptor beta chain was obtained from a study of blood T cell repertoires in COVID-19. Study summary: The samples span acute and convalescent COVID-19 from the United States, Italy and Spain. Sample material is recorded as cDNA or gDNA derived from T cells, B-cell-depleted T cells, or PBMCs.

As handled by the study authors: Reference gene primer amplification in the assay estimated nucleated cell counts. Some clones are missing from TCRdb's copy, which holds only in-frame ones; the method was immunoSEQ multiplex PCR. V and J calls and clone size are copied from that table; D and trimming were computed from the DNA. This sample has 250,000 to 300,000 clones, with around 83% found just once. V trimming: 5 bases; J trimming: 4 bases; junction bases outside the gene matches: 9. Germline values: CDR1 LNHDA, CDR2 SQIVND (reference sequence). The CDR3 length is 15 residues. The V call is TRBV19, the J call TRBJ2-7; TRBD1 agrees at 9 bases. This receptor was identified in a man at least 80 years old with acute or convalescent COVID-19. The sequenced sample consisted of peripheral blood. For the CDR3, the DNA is TGTGCCAGTAGTCCCTCGGACAGGGGAGGGTACGAGCAGTACTTC. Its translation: CASSPSDRGGYEQYF.